This passage covers 14 T cell receptor beta chains from one sample sequenced in a study of blood T cells in healthy people across ages. A sample-barcoded 5' primer and a J-beta primer mix were used in a second PCR of roughly 7 to 12 cycles. A single record per CDR3 protein comes from TCRdb applying MiXCR to the 5' RACE reads. The repertoire consists of fewer than 2 million distinct CDR3 sequences, with approximately 40% occurring once and the leading ten covering about 23%. The specimen was blood. Receptors originate from a human donor in good health.

This clonotype came up a few times. The chain has TRBV12-3 or TRBV12-4 and TRBJ2-3; tentative D call: TRBD1 (6 bases). Trimming cost V 2 bases and J 2 bases, with 14 bases left between them. The CDR3 spans 16 residues. The DNA of the CDR3 is TGTGCCAGCAGTTTAAGCTTAGGACAGCTCACAGATACGCAGTATTTT. Translation gives CASSLSLGQLTDTQYF.

The chain is built from TRBV7-9 and TRBJ2-5, with 10 bases matching TRBD1. Germline-derived CDR1 and CDR2 are SEHNR and FQNEAQ (reference sequence). The V gene end was trimmed by 2 bases and the J gene end by 4 bases; junction bases not matched to a gene: 10. This CDR3 region has 17 residues. This CDR3 reads CASSLRTGTGVGETQYF. In DNA, the CDR3 is TGTGCCAGCAGCTTACGAACCGGGACAGGGGTAGGAGAGACCCAGTACTTC. The full variable domain, in which reference TRBV7-9 and TRBJ2-5 provide the parts outside the CDR3, is DTGVSQNPRHKITKRGQNVTFRCDPISEHNRLYWYRQTLGQGPEFLTYFQNEAQLEKSRLLSDRFSAERPKGSFSTLEIQRTEQGDSAMYLCASSLRTGTGVGETQYFGPGTRLLVL.

The chain is built from TRBV19 and TRBJ2-4; perhaps D is TRBD1 or TRBD2 (5 bases each). The end of the DNA is better explained by TRBJ2-5, so the J call may be wrong. The CDR3 sequence is 14 residues long. Looked up from germline, CDR1 is LNHDA and CDR2 is SQIVND (reference sequence). Here the CDR3 DNA reads TGTGCCAGTAGGGCGAGAAGTTGGGGGGAGACCCAGTACTTC. It encodes CASRARSWGETQYF.

J is TRBJ2-2 and V is TRBV6-2 or TRBV6-3, with TRBD1 matching over 10 bases. Unmatched junction bases numbered 14, after V lost 8 bases and J lost 5 bases. The CDR3 is made up of 17 amino acids. The germline gives CDR1 MNHEY, CDR2 SVGEGT. The CDR3 sequence: CASRRWDRGRSTGELFF. The CDR3 nucleotides are TGTGCCAGCCGCCGCTGGGACAGGGGACGGTCGACCGGGGAGCTGTTTTTT.

The chain combines TRBV19 with TRBJ2-3; perhaps TRBD1 as D (5 bases). CDR3 size: 16 residues. Trimming left V 5 bases short and J 0 bases short, with 15 bases between. Germline V gene lookup returns CDR1 LNHDA and CDR2 SQIVND (reference sequence). The CDR3 DNA is TGTGCCAGTAGTGTCTCGGACACCTGGAGCACAGATACGCAGTATTTT. Residues: CASSVSDTWSTDTQYF.

This chain links TRBV4-3 with TRBJ2-1, with TRBD1 matching 9 bases. This CDR3 has 16 residues. Germline CDR1 LGHNA, CDR2 YSLEER. The junction had 9 bases not matched to a gene; V was cut back by 1 base and J by 8 bases. The CDR3 nucleotides are TGCGCCAGCAGCCAAGGTGATGGGACAGGGTTTGATGAGCAGTTCTTC. It codes for CASSQGDGTGFDEQFF.

The chain links TRBV5-1 to TRBJ2-3; 8 bases align to TRBD1. Trimming at V came to 4 bases and at J to 2 bases, leaving 9 bases not matched to a gene. CDR3 length: 16 amino acids. Germline V gene data show CDR1 as SGHRS and CDR2 as YFSETQ. CDR3 amino acids: CASSPRDRTSTDTQYF. CDR3 nucleotides: TGCGCCAGCAGCCCCCGGGACAGGACTTCCACAGATACGCAGTATTTT.

V is TRBV7-3 and J is TRBJ2-1; 13 bases match TRBD2. J lost 4 bases, V lost 5 bases, and 8 bases had no gene match. Germline CDR1 reads SGHTA; CDR2 reads FQGTGA. This CDR3 comprises 17 residues. Written as DNA, the CDR3 is TGTGCCAGCAGCCTAATAGGGGGACTAGCGGGGTACAATGAGCAGTTCTTC. Protein product: CASSLIGGLAGYNEQFF.

The gene calls are TRBV2 and TRBJ2-1; no clear D. The CDR3 has 14 amino acids. V shed 4 bases and J shed 4 bases, with 11 bases lying between them. Germline-derived CDR1 and CDR2 are SNHLY and FYNNEI. The CDR3 DNA reads as TGTGCCAGCAGTGGCTGGAGAGATTACAATGAGCAGTTCTTC. Protein product: CASSGWRDYNEQFF. Using reference TRBV2 and TRBJ2-1 for the parts outside the CDR3, the full variable domain is EPEVTQTPSHQVTQMGQEVILRCVPISNHLYFYWYRQILGQKVEFLVSFYNNEISEKSEIFDDQFSVERPDGSNFTLKIRSTKLEDSAMYFCASSGWRDYNEQFFGPGTRLTVL.

This chain links TRBV7-2 with TRBJ2-4; D is perhaps TRBD2 (5 bases). Germline V gene sequence: CDR1 SGHTA, CDR2 FQGNSA. The CDR3 is 13 amino acids. The germline V and J ends were trimmed by 2 bases and 13 bases, with 15 bases remaining between them. The CDR3 loop is CASSLYNEREQYF. Written as DNA, the CDR3 is TGTGCCAGCAGCTTATACAATGAGAGGGAGCAGTACTTC.

The chain couples TRBV12-5 to TRBJ2-3; D might be TRBD1 (7 bases). This CDR3 is built from 15 residues. Trimming removed 3 bases at V and 2 bases at J, with 12 bases between. Germline CDR1 and CDR2: LGHNT and FRNRAP. The CDR3 nucleotides read TGTGCTAGTGGTTTTCAGGGGGGCCACACAGATACGCAGTATTTT. This encodes CASGFQGGHTDTQYF.

The chain employs TRBV7-2 and TRBJ2-3, with 10 bases matching TRBD1. CDR1 SGHTA and CDR2 FQGNSA come from the germline V gene. V lost 7 bases, J lost 1 base, and 11 bases stayed unmatched. The CDR3 runs to 17 residues. The CDR3 spells CASTGQGSSSGTDTQYF. CDR3 bases: TGTGCCAGCACGGGACAGGGGAGCTCTAGCGGCACAGATACGCAGTATTTT. The full variable domain, completed using reference TRBV7-2 and TRBJ2-3, is GAGVSQSPSNKVTEKGKDVELRCDPISGHTALYWYRQSLGQGLEFLIYFQGNSAPDKSGLPSDRFSAERTGGSVSTLTIQRTQQEDSAVYLCASTGQGSSSGTDTQYFGPGTRLTVL.

This clonotype was picked up a small number of times. The V gene is TRBV4-2, the J gene TRBJ2-3, with D possibly TRBD2 on 7 matching bases. Germline CDR1 is LGHNA and CDR2 is YNFKEQ. V gave up 4 bases and J gave up 4 bases, with 15 bases separating them. The CDR3 spans 15 residues. The CDR3 coding sequence is TGTGCCAGCAGCCCACCTAGGGGGGGTGCAGATACGCAGTATTTT. Protein sequence: CASSPPRGGADTQYF.

The chain joins TRBV6-4 to TRBJ2-2, with D perhaps matching TRBD2 (5 bases). This CDR3 has 15 residues. Looked up from germline, CDR1 is MRHNA and CDR2 is SNTAGT. V shed 4 bases and J shed 0 bases, with 9 bases lying between them. The CDR3, as DNA: TGTGCCAGCAGTGCAGGAGGCGCGAACACCGGGGAGCTGTTTTTT. This encodes CASSAGGANTGELFF.